This entry concerns a single T cell receptor (beta chain). V shed 0 bases, J shed 5 bases, and the junction held 1 base outside the gene matches. From germline, CDR1 is MNHEY and CDR2 SVGAGI. The CDR3 is 14 amino acids. Per the original methods: Using reference gene primer amplification, nucleated cell counts were estimated. The method was immunoSEQ multiplex PCR; TCRdb's version includes in-frame clones alone and lacks a portion of them. V, J and clone size are those of that table, while D and trimming were read from the DNA. Among roughly 52,000 clones listed, about 90% were seen once. These data are taken from a study of blood T cell repertoires in COVID-19.

The chain has TRBV6-5 and TRBJ2-5; TRBD2 agrees at 9 bases. The TCR originated in a human donor in a cohort sampled during active COVID-19. The sample was peripheral blood. CDR3 DNA: TGTGCCAGCAGTTACTCGGGGACTAGCGAGACCCAGTACTTC. Translating gives CASSYSGTSETQYF.